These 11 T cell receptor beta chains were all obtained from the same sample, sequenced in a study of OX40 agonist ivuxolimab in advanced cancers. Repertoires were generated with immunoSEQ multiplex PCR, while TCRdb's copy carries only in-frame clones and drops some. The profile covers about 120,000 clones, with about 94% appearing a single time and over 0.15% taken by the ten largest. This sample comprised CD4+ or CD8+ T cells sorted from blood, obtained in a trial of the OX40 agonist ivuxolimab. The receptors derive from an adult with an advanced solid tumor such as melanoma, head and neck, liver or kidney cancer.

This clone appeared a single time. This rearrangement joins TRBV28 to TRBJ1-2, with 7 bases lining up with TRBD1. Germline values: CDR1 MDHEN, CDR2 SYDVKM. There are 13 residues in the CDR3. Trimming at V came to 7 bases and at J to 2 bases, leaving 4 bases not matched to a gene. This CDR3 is CASTTGANYGYTF. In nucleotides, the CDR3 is TGTGCCAGCACCACAGGGGCGAACTATGGCTACACCTTC.

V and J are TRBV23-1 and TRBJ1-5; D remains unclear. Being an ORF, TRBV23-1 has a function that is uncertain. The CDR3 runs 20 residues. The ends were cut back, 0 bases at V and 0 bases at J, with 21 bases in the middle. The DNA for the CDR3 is TGCGCCAGCAGTCAATCAGACATTGGCAGTAGGAATTATAGCAATCAGCCCCAGCATTTT. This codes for CASSQSDIGSRNYSNQPQHF.

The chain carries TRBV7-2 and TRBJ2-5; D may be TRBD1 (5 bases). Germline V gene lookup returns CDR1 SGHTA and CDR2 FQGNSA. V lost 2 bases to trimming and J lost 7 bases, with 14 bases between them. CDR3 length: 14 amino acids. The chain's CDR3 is CASSLRALQGTQYF. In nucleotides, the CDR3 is TGTGCCAGCAGCTTAAGGGCGCTCCAGGGGACCCAGTACTTC.

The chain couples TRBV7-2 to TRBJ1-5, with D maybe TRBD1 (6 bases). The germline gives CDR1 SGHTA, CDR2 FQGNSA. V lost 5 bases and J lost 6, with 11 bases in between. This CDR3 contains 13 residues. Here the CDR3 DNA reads TGTGCCAGCAGCACCAGGGGAGGTCAGCCCCAGCATTTT. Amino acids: CASSTRGGQPQHF.

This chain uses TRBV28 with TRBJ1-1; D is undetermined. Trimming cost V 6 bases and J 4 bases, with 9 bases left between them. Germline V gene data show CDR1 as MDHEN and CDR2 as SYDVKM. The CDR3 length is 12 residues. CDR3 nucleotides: TGTGCCAGCAGCTCCCGGACCACTGAAGCTTTCTTT. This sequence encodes CASSSRTTEAFF.

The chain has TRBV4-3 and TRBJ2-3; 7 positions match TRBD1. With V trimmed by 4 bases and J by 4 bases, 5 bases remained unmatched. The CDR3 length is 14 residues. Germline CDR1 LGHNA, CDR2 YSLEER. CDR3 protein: CASSPTGIADTQYF. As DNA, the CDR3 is TGCGCCAGCAGCCCGACAGGGATCGCAGATACGCAGTATTTT.

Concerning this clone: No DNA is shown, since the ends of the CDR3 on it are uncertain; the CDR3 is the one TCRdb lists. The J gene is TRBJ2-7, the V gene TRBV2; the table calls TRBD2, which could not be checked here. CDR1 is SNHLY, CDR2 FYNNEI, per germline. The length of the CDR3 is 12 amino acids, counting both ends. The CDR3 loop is CASILGGYEQYF.

The CDR3 DNA follows: TGTGCCAGCCGAGACGGGGGGGAGTATGGCTACACCTTC. As protein: CASRDGGEYGYTF. This chain connects TRBV27 to TRBJ1-2, with D maybe TRBD1 (5 bases). This CDR3 contains 13 residues. V dropped 8 bases and J dropped 5 bases, with 15 bases sitting between them. Germline CDR1 MNHEY, CDR2 SMNVEV (reference sequence).

The CDR3 DNA sequence: TGTGCCAGCAGTCAATTTGGGGGTAATAACTATGGCTACACCTTC. As protein: CASSQFGGNNYGYTF. The chain employs TRBV28 and TRBJ1-2; tentative D call: TRBD1 (5 bases). The CDR3 spans 15 residues. Germline V gives CDR1 MDHEN, CDR2 SYDVKM. Trimming took 5 bases from V and 1 from J, leaving 14 bases between them.

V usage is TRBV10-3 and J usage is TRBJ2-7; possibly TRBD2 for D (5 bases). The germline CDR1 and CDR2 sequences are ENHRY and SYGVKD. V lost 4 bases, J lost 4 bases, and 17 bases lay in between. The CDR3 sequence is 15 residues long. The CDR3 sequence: CAISAASQSRYEQYF. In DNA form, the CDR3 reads TGTGCCATCAGTGCCGCTAGCCAGAGTCGTTACGAGCAGTACTTC.

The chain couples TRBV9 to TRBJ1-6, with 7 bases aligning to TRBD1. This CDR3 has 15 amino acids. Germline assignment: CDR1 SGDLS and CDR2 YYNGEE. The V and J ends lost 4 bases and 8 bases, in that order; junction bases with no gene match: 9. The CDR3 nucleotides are TGTGCCAGCAGCTCCTCGACAGGGATGGATTCACCCCTCCACTTT. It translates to CASSSSTGMDSPLHF.